The 30 T cell receptor beta chains presented below share a single source sample, sequenced in a study of radiotherapy plus CTLA-4 blockade in lung cancer. Sequenced by immunoSEQ multiplex PCR; TCRdb stores in-frame clones only, minus some. The sample consists of 40,000 to 45,000 clones, approximately 80% of them appearing once. The specimen was peripheral blood, collected from a patient treated with radiotherapy plus ipilimumab. All receptors derive from a human donor with non-small cell lung cancer whose response to radiotherapy plus ipilimumab could not be evaluated.

The genes are TRBV28 and TRBJ2-1; 11 bases are shared with TRBD2. The CDR3 sequence is 15 residues long. The J segment lost 5 bases and the V segment lost 7 bases, leaving 7 bases of the junction unmatched. Germline-derived CDR1 and CDR2 are MDHEN and SYDVKM. For the CDR3, the DNA is TGTGCCAGCATTCGACTAGCGGGGAAAGACAATGAGCAGTTCTTC. Translation gives CASIRLAGKDNEQFF. Complete variable domain (other parts from reference TRBV28 and TRBJ2-1): DVKVTQSSRYLVKRTGEKVFLECVQDMDHENMFWYRQDPGLGLRLIYFSYDVKMKEKGDIPEGYSVSREKKERFSLILESASTNQTSMYLCASIRLAGKDNEQFFGPGTRLTVL.

The gene calls are TRBV5-8 and TRBJ1-6, with a possible D match to TRBD1 (5 bases). V dropped 4 bases and J dropped 6 bases, with 14 bases sitting between them. The CDR3 loop spans 15 amino acids. Looked up from germline, CDR1 is SGHTS and CDR2 is YDEGEE. Here the CDR3 reads CASSSNRSRNSPLHF. The CDR3 bases are TGTGCCAGCAGCAGTAACAGGAGCCGTAATTCACCCCTCCACTTT. The full variable domain, rest sourced from reference TRBV5-8 and TRBJ1-6, is EAGVTQSPTHLIKTRGQQATLRCSPISGHTSVYWYQQALGLGLQFLLWYDEGEERNRGNFPPRFSGRQFPNYSSELNVNALELEDSALYLCASSSNRSRNSPLHFGNGTRLTVT.

The chain combines TRBV6-6 with TRBJ2-7; 8 nucleotides agree with TRBD2. V lost 8 bases to trimming and J lost 3 bases; unmatched junction nucleotides: 9. CDR1 is MNHNY and CDR2 is SVGAGI in the germline V gene (reference sequence). This CDR3 is 14 amino acids long. The CDR3 region has the DNA TGTGCCAGCGGGGTGGGGACTAGGTTCTACGAGCAGTACTTC. It translates to CASGVGTRFYEQYF.

This clone has a single count. V usage is TRBV6-5 and J usage is TRBJ1-2; 8 bases are shared with TRBD1. This CDR3 spans 15 amino acids. The germline V gene has CDR1 MNHEY and CDR2 SVGAGI. J was trimmed by 8 bases and V by 7 bases; bases with no gene match: 15. The CDR3 reads CASTLTLSGGRGYTF. The CDR3 coding sequence is TGTGCCAGCACCCTCACACTCTCAGGGGGCAGGGGCTACACCTTC.

The chain recombines TRBV2 with TRBJ1-2, with TRBD1 matching over 7 bases. V lost 8 bases to trimming and J lost 4 bases; unmatched junction nucleotides: 10. The CDR3 loop spans 14 amino acids. CDR1 is SNHLY and CDR2 is FYNNEI in the germline V gene. In DNA, the CDR3 is TGTGCCAGCCATCGACAGGGTTTTGTCTATGGCTACACCTTC. Translated: CASHRQGFVYGYTF. Variable domain in full (rest from reference TRBV2 and TRBJ1-2): EPEVTQTPSHQVTQMGQEVILRCVPISNHLYFYWYRQILGQKVEFLVSFYNNEISEKSEIFDDQFSVERPDGSNFTLKIRSTKLEDSAMYFCASHRQGFVYGYTFGSGTRLTVV.

This chain uses TRBV7-2 with TRBJ1-6, with TRBD1 matching 8 bases. The CDR3 length is 15 residues. Looked up from germline, CDR1 is SGHTA and CDR2 is FQGNSA. The trim removed 4 bases at V and 6 bases at J, leaving 5 bases unmatched. The CDR3 here is CASSSLTGANSPLHF. For the CDR3, the DNA is TGTGCCAGCAGCTCCCTGACAGGGGCTAATTCACCCCTCCACTTT.

The chain is built from TRBV15 and TRBJ2-7; D unresolved. From germline, CDR1 is LNHNV and CDR2 YYDKDF (reference sequence). V was pared by 0 bases and J by 2 bases, with 5 bases between. This CDR3 has 13 residues. CDR3 nucleotides: TGTGCCACCAGCAGAGACGGAGCCTACGAGCAGTACTTC. Protein: CATSRDGAYEQYF.

Of note for this clone: Other DNA sequences in the same sample also yield this CDR3. The rearrangement uses TRBV29-1 and TRBJ2-5; 10 bases fit TRBD2. V was pared by 6 bases and J by 3 bases, with 1 base of the junction left unmatched. CDR3 length: 12 residues. Germline lookup yields CDR1 SQVTM and CDR2 ANQGSEA. CDR3 nucleotide sequence: TGCAGCGTCCTAGCGGGAGAAGAGACCCAGTACTTC. It encodes CSVLAGEETQYF.

The count of this clone is one. The chain is built from TRBV28 and TRBJ1-5; D unresolved. The CDR3 sequence is 13 residues long. Germline-derived CDR1 and CDR2 are MDHEN and SYDVKM. V shed 7 bases and J shed 4 bases, with 11 bases lying between them. The CDR3 loop is CASIDSGNQPQHF. The CDR3 DNA reads TGTGCCAGCATCGACTCGGGTAATCAGCCCCAGCATTTT.

This clone appeared a few times. J is TRBJ1-2 and V is TRBV19, with D possibly TRBD1 on 5 matching bases. From germline, CDR1 is LNHDA and CDR2 SQIVND (reference sequence). The V and J ends lost 11 bases and 0 bases respectively, with 10 bases between them. The CDR3 length is 12 residues. The CDR3 sequence: CASTGANYGYTF. CDR3 sequence (DNA): TGTGCCTCCACAGGAGCTAACTATGGCTACACCTTC. Combining the CDR3 with reference TRBV19 and TRBJ1-2 gives the whole variable domain DGGITQSPKYLFRKEGQNVTLSCEQNLNHDAMYWYRQDPGQGLRLIYYSQIVNDFQKGDIAEGYSVSREKKESFPLTVTSAQKNPTAFYLCASTGANYGYTFGSGTRLTVV.

This clone was detected once. The chain combines TRBV25-1 with TRBJ2-5, with D possibly being TRBD2 (5 bases). Germline CDR1 MGHDK, CDR2 SYGVNS. The CDR3 is 12 residues long. Trimming took 3 bases from V and 5 from J, leaving 7 bases between them. The CDR3 sequence: CASSDSGETQYF. As DNA, the CDR3 is TGTGCCAGCAGTGATTCGGGGGAGACCCAGTACTTC.

This clone ranks as medium-sized. This chain uses TRBV5-1 with TRBJ2-1; 7 positions match TRBD2. Germline V gene data show CDR1 as SGHRS and CDR2 as YFSETQ. The CDR3 runs to 17 residues. The trim removed 4 bases at V and 2 bases at J, leaving 12 bases unmatched. This CDR3 is CASSGPVGGGTYNEQFF. CDR3 coding DNA: TGCGCCAGCAGCGGGCCAGTGGGGGGAGGGACCTACAATGAGCAGTTCTTC.

V gene TRBV30 combines with J gene TRBJ2-1; D perhaps matches TRBD2 (6 bases). In germline, CDR1 is GTSNPN, CDR2 SVGIG (reference sequence). This CDR3 has 17 residues. Deletions cut 0 bases from V and 4 bases from J, with 19 bases between. The CDR3 DNA reads TGTGCCTGGAGTGTACAAGTGGTTAGCGGATCGTACAATGAGCAGTTCTTC. Translated: CAWSVQVVSGSYNEQFF.

The chain carries TRBV10-2 and TRBJ2-7; tentative D call: TRBD2 (6 bases). Germline-derived CDR1 and CDR2 are WSHSY and SAAADI. This CDR3 has 11 residues. Trimming took 5 bases from V and 5 from J, leaving 7 bases between them. CDR3 DNA sequence: TGCGCCAGCAGTACGGGGGACGAGCAGTACTTC. It yields the protein CASSTGDEQYF.

V and J are TRBV4-2 and TRBJ2-5; 8 bases are a match to TRBD2. The DNA end is a closer match to TRBJ2-7, so the J assignment may be wrong. Germline CDR1 is LGHNA and CDR2 is YNFKEQ. This CDR3 is 16 amino acids long. This chain's CDR3 is CASSQGLSGSIYEQYF. DNA for the CDR3: TGTGCCAGCAGCCAAGGCTTGAGCGGGAGCATCTACGAGCAGTACTTC.

This rearrangement joins TRBV10-3 to TRBJ1-2; TRBD1 matches at 10 bases. The CDR3 extends over 15 amino acids. Trimming removed 8 bases from V and 8 bases from J; junction bases left unmatched: 14. The germline V gene encodes CDR1 ENHRY and CDR2 SYGVKD. The CDR3 sequence is CAILRSGTGDGGYTF. DNA for the CDR3: TGTGCCATCCTGAGATCCGGGACAGGGGATGGAGGCTACACCTTC.

V is TRBV6-5 and J is TRBJ2-7, with 7 bases that match TRBD1. CDR1 is MNHEY and CDR2 is SVGAGI in the germline V gene. The CDR3 runs to 14 residues. Losses at the gene ends were 6 bases for V and 5 bases for J; bases not matched to a gene: 10. The CDR3 DNA reads TGTGCCAGCAGCTTCCAGGGGGAAGAGGACGAGCAGTACTTC. Encoded protein: CASSFQGEEDEQYF.

This sequence joins TRBV18 and TRBJ2-1; 7 positions match TRBD1. Trimming took 7 bases from V and 1 from J; bases not matched to a gene: 10. CDR1 is KGHSH, CDR2 LQKENI, per germline. The CDR3 spans 16 residues. Written as DNA, the CDR3 is TGTGCCAGCTTTCCGACAGGGAAGGGATCCTACAATGAGCAGTTCTTC. Protein product: CASFPTGKGSYNEQFF.

This clone has only one observation. V usage is TRBV5-1 and J usage is TRBJ1-2; 12 positions match TRBD1. Germline values: CDR1 SGHRS, CDR2 YFSETQ. This CDR3 has 14 amino acids. The V and J ends lost 4 bases and 14 bases, in that order; junction bases with no gene match: 12. The CDR3 nucleotides are TGCGCCAGCAGCGGGGGGACAGGGGGCACCACCTCGACCTTC. Its translation is CASSGGTGGTTSTF. The variable domain in full, with the rest retrieved from reference TRBV5-1 and TRBJ1-2, is KAGVTQTPRYLIKTRGQQVTLSCSPISGHRSVSWYQQTPGQGLQFLFEYFSETQRNKGNFPGRFSGRQFSNSRSEMNVSTLELGDSALYLCASSGGTGGTTSTFGSGTRLTVV.

V gene TRBV5-1 combines with J gene TRBJ1-4; D is undetermined. This CDR3 is 15 amino acids long. Germline CDR1 reads SGHRS; CDR2 reads YFSETQ. Between the trimmed V and J ends, which lost 2 bases and 6 bases, there was a span of 14 bases. As DNA, the CDR3 is TGCGCCAGCAGCTTCCGGGGTGGGAGGGATGAAAAACTGTTTTTT. This gives the protein CASSFRGGRDEKLFF.

The V call is TRBV6-5, the J call TRBJ2-5; the D is unclear. The tail of the sequence fits TRBJ2-7 better, so the J call may be wrong. Germline V lookup: CDR1 MNHEY, CDR2 SVGAGI. The CDR3 has 15 amino acids. The CDR3 region has the DNA TGTGCCAGCAGTTACTCCTTGGGTGACTCCTACGAGCAGTACTTC. The encoded protein is CASSYSLGDSYEQYF.

The CDR3 DNA follows: TGTGCCACCAGTCCGCGGGACAGGGGGCTTCGGGGTGAAGCTTTCTTT. Its protein is CATSPRDRGLRGEAFF. The chain carries TRBV15 and TRBJ1-1; 12 positions match TRBD1. The germline CDR1 and CDR2 sequences are LNHNV and YYDKDF (reference sequence). The junction had 12 bases not matched to a gene; V was cut back by 6 bases and J by 7 bases. This CDR3 contains 16 residues.

In this sample, this clone turned up once. The V call is TRBV2, the J call TRBJ2-1, with D perhaps matching TRBD2 (7 bases). Trimming shortened V by 5 bases and J by 8 bases, and 19 bases separated the two germline ends. Per germline, CDR1 SNHLY and CDR2 FYNNEI. The CDR3 loop spans 15 amino acids. The CDR3 bases are TGTGCCAGCAGTCGCCTAGTGGGAGGGGGGGATGAGCAGTTCTTC. Its protein is CASSRLVGGGDEQFF.

The chain uses TRBV29-1 and TRBJ2-1; D is uncertain. Germline loops: CDR1 SQVTM, CDR2 ANQGSEA. With 2 bases removed from V and 2 bases from J, the gap between germline ends came to 10 bases. The CDR3 consists of 14 residues. The CDR3 loop is CSVEWADTYNEQFF. Here the CDR3 DNA reads TGCAGCGTTGAATGGGCAGACACCTACAATGAGCAGTTCTTC.

The chain recombines TRBV5-1 with TRBJ2-3, with 13 bases fitting TRBD2. The germline CDR1 and CDR2 sequences are SGHRS and YFSETQ. With V trimmed by 1 base and J by 6 bases, 14 bases remained unmatched. CDR3 length equals 19 residues. Here the CDR3 reads CASSLRQRTSGRSSDTQYF. CDR3 sequence (DNA): TGCGCCAGCAGCTTGCGGCAGAGGACTAGCGGGAGAAGTTCGGATACGCAGTATTTT.

This sequence joins TRBV7-2 and TRBJ1-2; 8 nucleotides agree with TRBD1. The CDR3 spans 15 residues. After removal of 2 bases from V and 8 bases from J, the junction contained 10 bases not matched to a gene. Germline loops: CDR1 SGHTA, CDR2 FQGNSA. Here the CDR3 DNA reads TGTGCCAGCAGCTTAAGCCCCGGACAGGGAAGGGGCTACACCTTC. This gives the protein CASSLSPGQGRGYTF.

V and J are TRBV9 and TRBJ1-2, with D perhaps TRBD1 (6 bases). V was trimmed by 6 bases and J by 1 base, leaving 10 bases between them. Germline V gene lookup returns CDR1 SGDLS and CDR2 YYNGEE. This CDR3 region has 13 residues. As DNA, the CDR3 is TGTGCCAGCACATCGGACAGTAACTATGGCTACACCTTC. Protein product: CASTSDSNYGYTF.

The rearrangement uses TRBV5-4 and TRBJ1-1; D is undetermined. The V gene's germline CDR1 is SGHNT and CDR2 YYREEE (reference sequence). The CDR3 extends over 13 amino acids. Trimming took off 0 bases at V and 1 base at J, with 4 bases between the two ends. CDR3 loop: CASSLAQNTEAFF. The CDR3 DNA is TGTGCCAGCAGCTTGGCCCAGAACACTGAAGCTTTCTTT.

This chain connects TRBV6-5 to TRBJ2-7, with TRBD2 matching 7 bases. Germline CDR1 reads MNHEY; CDR2 reads SVGAGI. The J segment lost 7 bases and the V segment lost 11 bases, leaving 14 bases of the junction unmatched. The CDR3 has 13 residues. CDR3 amino acids: CAAGKAGVGEQYF. CDR3 nucleotide sequence: TGTGCCGCGGGGAAGGCGGGGGTGGGGGAGCAGTACTTC.

This clone was observed a few times. The rearrangement uses TRBV7-6 and TRBJ2-1; TRBD1 matches 9 bases. Trimming removed 0 bases from V and 2 bases from J; junction bases left unmatched: 2. The CDR3 spans 16 residues. From germline, CDR1 is SGHVS and CDR2 FNYEAQ. The CDR3 loop is CASSLATGGPYNEQFF. The CDR3 DNA reads as TGTGCCAGCAGCTTAGCTACAGGGGGCCCCTACAATGAGCAGTTCTTC.